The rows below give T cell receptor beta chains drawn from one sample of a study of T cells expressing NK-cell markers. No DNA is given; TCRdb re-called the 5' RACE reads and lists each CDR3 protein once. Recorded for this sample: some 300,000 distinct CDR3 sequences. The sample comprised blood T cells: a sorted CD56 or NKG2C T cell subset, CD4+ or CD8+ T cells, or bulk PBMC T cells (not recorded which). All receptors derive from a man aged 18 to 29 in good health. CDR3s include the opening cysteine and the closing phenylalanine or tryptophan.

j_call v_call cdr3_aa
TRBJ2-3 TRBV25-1 CASSARLGGNTDTQYF
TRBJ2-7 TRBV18 CASSLGISYEQYF
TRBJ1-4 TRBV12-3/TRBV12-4 CASSPGQGRNEKLFF
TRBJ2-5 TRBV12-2 CASRLRLAGEFQETQYF
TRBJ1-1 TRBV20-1 CSVLGLNTEAFF
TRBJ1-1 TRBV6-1 CASRTLGQGNEAFF
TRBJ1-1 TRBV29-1 CSARVLSGFGGEAFF
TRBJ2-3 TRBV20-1 CSAGDRTASTDTQYF
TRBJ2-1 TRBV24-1 CATSESGGSDNEQFF
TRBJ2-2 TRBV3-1 CASSLLGQIGELFF
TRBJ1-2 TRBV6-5 CASSWVAGQNYGYTF
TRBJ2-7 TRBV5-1 CASSSGTGTAAQYSYEQYF
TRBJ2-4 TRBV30 CAWEQGDIQYF
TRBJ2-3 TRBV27 CASSSSGGRLTDTQYF
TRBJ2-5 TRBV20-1 CSAHTVRGTQYF
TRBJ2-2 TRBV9 CASSVRSGSTGELFF
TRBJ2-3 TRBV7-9 CASSLTLGSRTDTQYF
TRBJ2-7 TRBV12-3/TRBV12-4 CASSPTGTGSYEQYF
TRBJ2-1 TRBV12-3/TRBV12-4 CASSLQLAPTYNEQFF
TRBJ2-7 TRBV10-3 CAISELTFEQYF
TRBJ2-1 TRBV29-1 CSVEDEARMYPRFF
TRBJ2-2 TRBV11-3 CASTRGGSTGELFF
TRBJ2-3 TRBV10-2 CASSDGILGTQYF
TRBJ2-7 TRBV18 CASSPSGSHEQYF
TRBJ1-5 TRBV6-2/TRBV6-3 CASSNGPLGQPQHF
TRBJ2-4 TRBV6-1 CASTQGRTDIQYF
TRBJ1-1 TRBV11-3 CASSLGLGQDTEAFF
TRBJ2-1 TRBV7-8 CASSLASGLRDSYNEQFF
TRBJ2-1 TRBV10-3 CAISHSEPNEQFF
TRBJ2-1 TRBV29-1 CSVVRDPYNEQFF
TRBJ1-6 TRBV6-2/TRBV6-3 CASTEPNSPLHF
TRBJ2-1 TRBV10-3 CAISKAGEFGNEQFF
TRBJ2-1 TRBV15 CATSSYRGDEQFF
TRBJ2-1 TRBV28 CASSDGTSNEQFF
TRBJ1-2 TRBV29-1 CSVALGGNGYTF
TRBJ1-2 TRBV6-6 CASTSNDRGYTF
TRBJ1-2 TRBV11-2 CASSDGTKPGGYTF
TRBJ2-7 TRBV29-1 CSVGLAGVPYEQYF
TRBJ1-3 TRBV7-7 CASSPRRDRGLGNTIYF
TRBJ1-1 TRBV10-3 CAIRRDRGVSTEAFF
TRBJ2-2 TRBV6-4 CASSDRLAFGGELFF
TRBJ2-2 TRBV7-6 CASSLTSGTTGELFF
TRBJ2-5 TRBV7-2 CASSLAPFGRAGKETQYF
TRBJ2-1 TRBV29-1 CSVEGAEYTGEQFF
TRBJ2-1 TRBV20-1 CSARDGSGNEQFF
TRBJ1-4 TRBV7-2 CASRSTWGTNEKLFF
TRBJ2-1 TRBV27 CASSSGTSGRAQFF
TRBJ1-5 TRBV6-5 CASSHFGQGLNQPQHF
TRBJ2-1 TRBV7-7 CASSLRQQGFHEQFF
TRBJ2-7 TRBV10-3 CAISVDRSEQYF
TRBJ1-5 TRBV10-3 CAISETGQGLSNQPQHF
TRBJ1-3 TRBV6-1 CASKSSGAAGNTIYF
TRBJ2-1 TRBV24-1 CATSDPAVGLYEQFF
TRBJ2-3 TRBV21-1 CASSKGTGVDTDTQYF
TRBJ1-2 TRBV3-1 CASSTAQGASTGYTF
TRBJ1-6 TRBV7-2 CASSLNFSPLHF
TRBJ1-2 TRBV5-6 CASSSRDSAVHTF